The 7 T cell receptor beta chains below come from one sample, sequenced in a study of OX40 agonist ivuxolimab in advanced cancers. Only in-frame clones appear in the TCRdb table, and some are missing; sequencing was by immunoSEQ multiplex PCR. In the table there are some 61,000 clones, about nine tenths of which are singletons. Specimen: CD4+ or CD8+ T cells sorted from blood, collected in a trial of the OX40 agonist ivuxolimab. The receptors stem from an adult with an advanced solid tumor such as melanoma, head and neck, liver or kidney cancer.

This clone appeared a single time. The V call is TRBV19, the J call TRBJ1-1, with D unresolved. Germline CDR1 and CDR2: LNHDA and SQIVND (reference sequence). The V gene lost 4 bases and the J gene lost 1 base, with 13 bases spanning the gap. The CDR3 loop spans 15 amino acids. The CDR3 reads CASSTPGRRNTEAFF. In DNA, the CDR3 is TGTGCCAGTAGTACCCCCGGCAGGAGGAACACTGAAGCTTTCTTT.

This clone was seen once. The genes are TRBV30 and TRBJ1-2, with no clear D. The CDR3 sequence is 11 residues long. V shed 2 bases and J shed 7 bases, with 8 bases lying between them. Germline values: CDR1 GTSNPN, CDR2 SVGIG (reference sequence). The CDR3 DNA sequence: TGTGCCTGGAGTACGGGGAGTGGCTACACCTTC. Its protein is CAWSTGSGYTF.

The V call is TRBV5-1, the J call TRBJ1-6, with D tentatively TRBD1 (5 bases). Germline V lookup: CDR1 SGHRS, CDR2 YFSETQ. The germline V and J ends were trimmed by 4 bases and 5 bases, with 13 bases remaining between them. The CDR3 is 15 residues long. CDR3 sequence (DNA): TGCGCCAGCAGCCCGGGTGGGGGGGATAATTCACCCCTCCACTTT. Protein: CASSPGGGDNSPLHF.

The chain has TRBV5-3 and TRBJ1-2; the D gene is possibly TRBD1 (5 bases). Being an ORF, TRBV5-3 has a function that is uncertain. The CDR3 length is 14 residues. V was clipped by 8 bases and J by 4 bases, with 18 bases between them. The DNA of the CDR3 is TGTGCCAGCCACGGGGCGGGACGGACCTATGGCTACACCTTC. This translates into CASHGAGRTYGYTF.

V and J are TRBV5-8 and TRBJ1-5; D is unclear. The CDR3 is made up of 16 amino acids. The V gene's germline CDR1 is SGHTS and CDR2 YDEGEE. Trimming removed 0 bases at V and 1 base at J, with 11 bases between. Written as DNA, the CDR3 is TGTGCCAGCAGCTTGGGGCAGCTGGGGAGCAATCAGCCCCAGCATTTT. This sequence encodes CASSLGQLGSNQPQHF.

This clone was detected only a few times. The CDR3 nucleotides are TGTGCCAGCAGCTCCGCCTCGATGGGGGAGCAGTACTTC. Its protein product is CASSSASMGEQYF. The chain joins TRBV7-3 to TRBJ2-7; no clear D. Trimming removed 4 bases from V and 7 bases from J, with 14 bases in between. Germline V gene sequence: CDR1 SGHTA, CDR2 FQGTGA. This CDR3 is 13 amino acids long.

There are a few counts of this clone. The chain joins TRBV10-3 to TRBJ1-5, with a tentative D call TRBD1 (5 bases). V shed 2 bases and J shed 6 bases, with 14 bases lying between them. Per the germline V gene, CDR1 is ENHRY and CDR2 is SYGVKD. The CDR3 totals 15 residues. CDR3 protein: CAISELEGKGQPQHF. CDR3 nucleotide sequence: TGTGCCATCAGTGAGCTCGAGGGGAAAGGTCAGCCCCAGCATTTT.